This T cell receptor beta chain was captured by sequencing in a study of CXCR3-negative and CXCR3-positive naive CD8 T cells. All TRB cDNA libraries came from 5' RACE performed with UMI labels. Following a re-call of the 5' RACE reads, TCRdb has one entry per CDR3 protein and lacks DNA. The ten most abundant clones cover around 5% of a sample with fewer than 65,000 distinct CDR3 sequences. The CDR3 loop spans 15 amino acids. Germline loops: CDR1 SGHRS, CDR2 YFSETQ. Study conclusions and caveats: Naive cells with CXCR3 showed TRB CDR3s that were more hydrophobic than those in CXCR3-negative naive cells.

Concerning this clonotype: The antigen remains undetermined.

The sequence was obtained from a human donor in good health. Some clones in this sample may be carry-over from other donors' samples. The rearrangement uses TRBV5-1 and TRBJ2-3; lacking DNA, the TRBD1 call made by TCRdb goes unchecked. Source material: naive CXCR3+ CD8+ T cells from blood. Subset in this sample: CD45RO-CCR7+CD27+CD95- naive CD8+ T cells expressing CXCR3 (TNR3+). The CDR3 region is CASSYRDKYTDTQYF.